A single T cell receptor beta chain is shown here with its context. Assay: immunoSEQ multiplex PCR; the TCRdb copy retains only in-frame clones and omits some. There are 40,000 to 55,000 clones in the sample; almost 90% occur only once, and 1.5% lies in the top ten. The data stem from a study of T cell changes during pregnancy in multiple sclerosis. CDR3 size: 16 residues. J lost 8 bases, V lost 0 bases, and 9 bases had no gene match. Germline lookup yields CDR1 SGHDT and CDR2 YYEEEE. The chain uses TRBV5-6 and TRBJ2-1; 9 bases align to TRBD2. This sample comprised peripheral blood, obtained in the first trimester of pregnancy. The sequence was collected from a female donor in good health, enrolled as a control in a pregnancy study. The CDR3 spells CASSLEAGGQYYEQFF. DNA of the CDR3: TGTGCCAGCAGCTTGGAGGCGGGAGGGCAATATTATGAGCAGTTCTTC. Full variable domain (remainder filled in from reference TRBV5-6 and TRBJ2-1): DAGVTQSPTHLIKTRGQQVTLRCSPKSGHDTVSWYQQALGQGPQFIFQYYEEEERQRGNFPDRFSGHQFPNYSSELNVNALLLGDSALYLCASSLEAGGQYYEQFFGPGTRLTVL.